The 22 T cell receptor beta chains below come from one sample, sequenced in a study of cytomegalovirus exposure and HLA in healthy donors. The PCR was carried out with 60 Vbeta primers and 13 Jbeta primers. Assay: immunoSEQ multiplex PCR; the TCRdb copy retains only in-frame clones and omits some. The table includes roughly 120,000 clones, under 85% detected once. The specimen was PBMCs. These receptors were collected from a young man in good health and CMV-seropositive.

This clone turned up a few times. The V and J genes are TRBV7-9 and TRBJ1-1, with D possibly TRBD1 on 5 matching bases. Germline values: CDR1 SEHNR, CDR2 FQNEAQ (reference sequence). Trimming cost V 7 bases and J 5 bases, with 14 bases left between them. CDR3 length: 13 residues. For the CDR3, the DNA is TGTGCCAGCACCGCGCAGGGTGGAACTGAAGCTTTCTTT. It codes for CASTAQGGTEAFF.

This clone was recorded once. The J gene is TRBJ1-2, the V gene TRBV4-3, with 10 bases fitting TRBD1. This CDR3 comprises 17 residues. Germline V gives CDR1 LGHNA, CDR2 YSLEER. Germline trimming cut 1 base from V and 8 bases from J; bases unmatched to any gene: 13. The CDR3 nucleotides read TGCGCCAGCAGCCAAGGAAATACCGGGACAGGGGTAGGAGGCTACACCTTC. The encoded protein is CASSQGNTGTGVGGYTF.

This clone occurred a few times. The DNA for the CDR3 is TGTGCCAGCAGCGACAGTTGGCACGGCAAATACGAGCAGTACTTC. This gives the protein CASSDSWHGKYEQYF. This chain connects TRBV7-9 to TRBJ2-5, with D possibly matching TRBD1 (5 bases). Matching the DNA end better, TRBJ2-7 makes the J call doubtful. CDR3 length equals 15 residues. The germline V gene has CDR1 SEHNR and CDR2 FQNEAQ (reference sequence).

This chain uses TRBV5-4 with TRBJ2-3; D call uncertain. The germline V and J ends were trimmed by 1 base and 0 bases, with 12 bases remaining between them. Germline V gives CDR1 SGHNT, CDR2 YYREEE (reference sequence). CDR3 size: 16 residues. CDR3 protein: CASSLRRMTSTDTQYF. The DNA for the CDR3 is TGTGCCAGCAGCTTGAGGCGGATGACTAGCACAGATACGCAGTATTTT. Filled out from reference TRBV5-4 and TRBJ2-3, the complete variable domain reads ETGVTQSPTHLIKTRGQQVTLRCSSQSGHNTVSWYQQALGQGPQFIFQYYREEENGRGNFPPRFSGLQFPNYSSELNVNALELDDSALYLCASSLRRMTSTDTQYFGPGTRLTVL.

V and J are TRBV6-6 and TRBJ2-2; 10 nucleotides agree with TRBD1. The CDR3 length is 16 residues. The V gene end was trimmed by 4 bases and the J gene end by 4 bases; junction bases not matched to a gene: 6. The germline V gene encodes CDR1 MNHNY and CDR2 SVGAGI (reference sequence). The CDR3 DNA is TGTGCCAGCAGTTCTCCGGACAGGGGGGTCACCGGGGAGCTGTTTTTT. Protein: CASSSPDRGVTGELFF.

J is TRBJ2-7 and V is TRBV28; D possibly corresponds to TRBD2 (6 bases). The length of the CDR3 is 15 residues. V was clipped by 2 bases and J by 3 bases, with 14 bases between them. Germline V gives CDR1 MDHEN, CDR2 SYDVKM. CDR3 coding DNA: TGTGCCAGCAGTTTAAATCCGGGAGTAAACTACGAGCAGTACTTC. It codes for CASSLNPGVNYEQYF.

The CDR3 sequence: CAWGWGDEQYF. The CDR3 DNA sequence: TGTGCCTGGGGATGGGGGGACGAGCAGTACTTC. This chain links TRBV30 with TRBJ2-5; TRBD2 might be the D (6 bases). The J call may be faulty, since TRBJ2-7 better matches the DNA end. The CDR3 loop spans 11 amino acids. CDR1 and CDR2 (germline): GTSNPN, SVGIG (reference sequence).

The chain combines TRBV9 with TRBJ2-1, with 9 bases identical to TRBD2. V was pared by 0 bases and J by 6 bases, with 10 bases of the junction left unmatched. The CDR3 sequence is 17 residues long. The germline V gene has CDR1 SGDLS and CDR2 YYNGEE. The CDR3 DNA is TGTGCCAGCAGCGTAGAAAGGAGGCGGGGGGGCTTCAATGAGCAGTTCTTC. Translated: CASSVERRRGGFNEQFF.

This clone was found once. CDR3 protein: CASSQGGRGYYGYTF. The CDR3 DNA reads as TGCGCCAGCAGCCAAGGGGGTAGGGGGTACTATGGCTACACCTTC. This chain links TRBV4-1 with TRBJ1-2, with a tentative D call TRBD1 (6 bases). V gave up 1 base and J gave up 3 bases, with 12 bases separating them. Germline V CDR1 and CDR2: MGHRA, YSYEKL. The CDR3 is 15 amino acids.

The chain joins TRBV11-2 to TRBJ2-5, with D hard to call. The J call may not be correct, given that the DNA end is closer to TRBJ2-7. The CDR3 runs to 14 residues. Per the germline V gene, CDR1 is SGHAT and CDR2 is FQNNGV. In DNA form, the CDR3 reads TGTGCCAGCAGCTTAGCCGGAGAGGCCTACGAGCAGTACTTC. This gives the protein CASSLAGEAYEQYF.

CDR3 coding DNA: TGTGCCAGCAGCTTAGAGGGGAGCACAGATACGCAGTATTTT. This translates into CASSLEGSTDTQYF. The chain has TRBV7-7 and TRBJ2-3; maybe TRBD1 (5 bases). Trimming cost V 1 base and J 0 bases, with 5 bases left between them. CDR3 size: 14 residues. The germline V gene has CDR1 SSHAT and CDR2 FNYEAQ (reference sequence). Using reference TRBV7-7 and TRBJ2-3 for the parts outside the CDR3, the full variable domain is GAGVSQSPRYKVTKRGQDVTLRCDPISSHATLYWYQQALGQGPEFLTYFNYEAQPDKSGLPSDRFSAERPEGSISTLTIQRTEQRDSAMYRCASSLEGSTDTQYFGPGTRLTVL.

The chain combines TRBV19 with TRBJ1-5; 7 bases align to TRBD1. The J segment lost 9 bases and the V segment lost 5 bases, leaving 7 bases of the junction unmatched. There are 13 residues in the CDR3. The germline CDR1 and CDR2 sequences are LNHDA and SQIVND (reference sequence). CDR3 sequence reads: CASSRDSQWPQHF. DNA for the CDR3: TGTGCCAGTAGTCGGGACAGTCAGTGGCCCCAGCATTTT. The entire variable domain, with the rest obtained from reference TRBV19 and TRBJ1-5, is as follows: DGGITQSPKYLFRKEGQNVTLSCEQNLNHDAMYWYRQDPGQGLRLIYYSQIVNDFQKGDIAEGYSVSREKKESFPLTVTSAQKNPTAFYLCASSRDSQWPQHFGDGTRLSIL.

The CDR3 is CASSSGTSGMYEQYF. Here the CDR3 DNA reads TGTGCCAGCAGTTCCGGGACTAGCGGGATGTACGAGCAGTACTTC. The V and J genes are TRBV27 and TRBJ2-7; 13 nucleotides match TRBD2. Germline-derived CDR1 and CDR2 are MNHEY and SMNVEV (reference sequence). The CDR3 spans 15 residues. Trimming cost V 4 bases and J 4 bases; bases outside gene matches: 4.

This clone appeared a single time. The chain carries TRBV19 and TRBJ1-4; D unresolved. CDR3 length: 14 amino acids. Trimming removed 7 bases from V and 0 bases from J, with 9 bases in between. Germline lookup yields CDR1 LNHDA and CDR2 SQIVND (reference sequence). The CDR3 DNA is TGTGCCAGTACCCCAACAGCAACTAATGAAAAACTGTTTTTT. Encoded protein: CASTPTATNEKLFF.

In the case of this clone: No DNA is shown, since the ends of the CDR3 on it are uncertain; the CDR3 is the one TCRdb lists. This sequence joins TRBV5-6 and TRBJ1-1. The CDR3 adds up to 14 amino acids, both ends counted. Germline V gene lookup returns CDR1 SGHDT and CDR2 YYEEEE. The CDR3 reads CASSLVGGGAEACF.

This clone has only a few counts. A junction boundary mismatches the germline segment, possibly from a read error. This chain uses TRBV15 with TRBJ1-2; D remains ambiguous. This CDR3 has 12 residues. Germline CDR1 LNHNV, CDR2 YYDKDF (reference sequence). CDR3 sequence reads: CATRSGGYGYTF. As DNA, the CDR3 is TGTGCCACCCGCAGCGGCGGCTATGGCTACACCTTC.

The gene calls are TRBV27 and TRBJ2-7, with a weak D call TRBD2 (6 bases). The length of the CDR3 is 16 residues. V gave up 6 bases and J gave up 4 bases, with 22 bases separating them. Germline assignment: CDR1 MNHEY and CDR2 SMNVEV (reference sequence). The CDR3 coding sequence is TGTGCCAGCAGCGGCTTTGGCGGGGCTAATTTATACGAGCAGTACTTC. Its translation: CASSGFGGANLYEQYF.

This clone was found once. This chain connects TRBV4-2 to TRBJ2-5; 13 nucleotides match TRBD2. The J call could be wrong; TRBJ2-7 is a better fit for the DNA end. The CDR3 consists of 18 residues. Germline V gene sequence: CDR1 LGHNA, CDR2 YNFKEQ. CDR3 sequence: CASSRRLAGGRSSYEQYF. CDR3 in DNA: TGTGCCAGCAGCCGCCGACTAGCGGGGGGCCGGAGCTCCTACGAGCAGTACTTC.

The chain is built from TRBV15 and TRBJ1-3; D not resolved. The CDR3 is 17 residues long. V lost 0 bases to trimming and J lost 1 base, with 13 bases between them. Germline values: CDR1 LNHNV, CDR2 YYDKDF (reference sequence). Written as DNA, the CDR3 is TGTGCCACCAGCAGAGATCGGGGAAGGTCGTCTGGAAACACCATATATTTT. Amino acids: CATSRDRGRSSGNTIYF.

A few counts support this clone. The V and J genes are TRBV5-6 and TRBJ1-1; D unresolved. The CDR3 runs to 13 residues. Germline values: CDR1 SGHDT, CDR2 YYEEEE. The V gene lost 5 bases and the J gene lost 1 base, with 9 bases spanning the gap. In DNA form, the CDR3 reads TGTGCCAGCAGTCCCTCCGGGAACACTGAAGCTTTCTTT. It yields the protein CASSPSGNTEAFF.

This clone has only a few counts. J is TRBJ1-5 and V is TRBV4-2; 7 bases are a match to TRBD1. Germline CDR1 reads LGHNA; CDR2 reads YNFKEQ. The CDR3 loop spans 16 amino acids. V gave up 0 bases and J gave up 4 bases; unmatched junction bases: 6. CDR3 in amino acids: CASSQETGVRNQPQHF. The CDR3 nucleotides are TGTGCCAGCAGCCAAGAAACAGGGGTGAGGAATCAGCCCCAGCATTTT.

The CDR3: CASSANPRTGGSYEQYF. The DNA for the CDR3 is TGCGCCAGCAGCGCCAACCCGAGGACAGGGGGCAGTTACGAGCAGTACTTC. The rearrangement links TRBV5-1 to TRBJ2-7, with 11 bases fitting TRBD1. Germline CDR1 is SGHRS and CDR2 is YFSETQ. CDR3 length equals 17 residues. Trimming removed 4 bases from V and 4 bases from J; junction bases left unmatched: 13.